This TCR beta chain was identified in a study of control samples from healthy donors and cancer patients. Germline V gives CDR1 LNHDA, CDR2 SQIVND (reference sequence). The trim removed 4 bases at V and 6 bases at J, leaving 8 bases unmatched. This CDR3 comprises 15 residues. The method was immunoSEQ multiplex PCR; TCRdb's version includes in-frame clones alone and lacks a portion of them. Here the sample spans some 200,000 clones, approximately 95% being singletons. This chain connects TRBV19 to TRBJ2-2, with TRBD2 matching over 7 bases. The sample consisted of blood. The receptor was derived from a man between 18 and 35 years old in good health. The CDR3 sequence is CASSTRGGGAGELFF. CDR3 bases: TGTGCCAGTAGTACCCGCGGGGGAGGCGCCGGGGAGCTGTTTTTT. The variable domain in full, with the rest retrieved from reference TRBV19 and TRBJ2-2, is DGGITQSPKYLFRKEGQNVTLSCEQNLNHDAMYWYRQDPGQGLRLIYYSQIVNDFQKGDIAEGYSVSREKKESFPLTVTSAQKNPTAFYLCASSTRGGGAGELFFGEGSRLTVL.